This T cell receptor beta chain was recorded in a study of blood T cell repertoires in COVID-19. Study at large: In Cohort 3, a recovered donor had either two negative PCRs, clearance, or symptom resolution.

Germline trimming cut 1 base from V and 5 bases from J; bases unmatched to any gene: 7. Germline-derived CDR1 and CDR2 are LNHNV and YYDKDF (reference sequence). This CDR3 is built from 15 residues. In the original workflow: Scientists estimated how many nucleated cells there were by amplifying reference gene primers. Some clones are missing from TCRdb's copy, which holds only in-frame ones; the method was immunoSEQ multiplex PCR. V and J calls and clone size are those listed in that table; D and trimming were worked out from the DNA. The repertoire includes fewer than 250,000 clones, about 88% of them detected once, and around 23% sits in the top ten. Participants, about 18 to 90 years old, spanned about 26 US areas. Participants' reported clinical history set cohort assignment.

Material for sequencing was PBMCs or T cells enriched from blood (not recorded which). The clonotype was recovered from a woman in her thirties or forties in a cohort exposed to, infected with or recovered from COVID-19 (not recorded which). The V gene is TRBV15, the J gene TRBJ1-2; TRBD1 aligns across 7 bases. CDR3 amino acids: CATSRVGGQTYGYTF. The CDR3 DNA reads TGTGCCACCAGCAGAGTGGGGGGACAGACTTATGGCTACACCTTC.